Given below is one T cell receptor (beta chain) in context. Measured with immunoSEQ multiplex PCR; TCRdb has only the in-frame clones, and not every one. The table has roughly 99,000 clones, 80% to 95% seen once. This entry belongs to a study of T cell changes during pregnancy in multiple sclerosis. The CDR3 consists of 14 residues. V shed 2 bases and J shed 2 bases, with 10 bases lying between them. The germline gives CDR1 MNHEY, CDR2 SVGAGI. The chain is built from TRBV6-5 and TRBJ2-7; the D is unclear. The source is a female donor in good health, enrolled as a control in a pregnancy study. This material consisted of peripheral blood, taken in the third trimester of pregnancy. The DNA for the CDR3 is TGTGCCAGCAGTTACGGCAGATCGACCTACGAGCAGTACTTC. As protein: CASSYGRSTYEQYF.